This record looks at one T cell receptor (beta chain) sequence and its context. This clonotype came up many times. Its antigen remains unidentified. Per-nucleotide qualities are absent, and no much larger clonotype sits a single base away. The sample belongs to a study of T cells in Graves' hyperthyroidism and ophthalmopathy (dated by TCRdb to about 2019). With respect to the entire study: A discovery cohort of approximately 97 patients, 43 with Graves' ophthalmopathy and under 60 with stable Graves' hyperthyroidism, was used to find distinguishing TCR V-J signatures. Whether ophthalmopathy could be predicted prospectively was tested in an independent validation cohort made up of under 20 hyperthyroidism patients plus 17 patients who later progressed to ophthalmopathy. For training and testing, the roughly 97 patients in the discovery cohort were randomly divided in a 7:3 ratio. In addition, the study compared T-cell repertoires in thyroid tissue and in blood from over 5 Graves' hyperthyroidism patients. After blood sampling, hyperthyroidism patients were treated with methimazole at a starting dose of 30 mg daily, and ophthalmopathy patients were treated with high-dose intravenous methylprednisolone. TCR Vbeta CDR3 sequencing of roughly 140 peripheral blood samples (43 ophthalmopathy, about 80 hyperthyroidism and approximately 17 progressor patients) is reported in the paper.

The full study reports these points: A model built on a 13 V-J signature distinguished ophthalmopathy from stable hyperthyroidism, reaching around 87% sensitivity and 81.08% specificity in cross-validation and 80%/75% in testing. In validation, the model predicted progression to ophthalmopathy with approximately 69% sensitivity and 72.22% specificity, a median of around 6.6 months before onset. No statistical method was used to set the sample size in advance, and investigators knew the group allocation. Most expanded thyroid clonotypes (frequency above 0.001) were also detected in blood, a finding suggesting that blood repertoires may reflect thyroid immune responses.

Amplification of TCR beta CDR3 regions was carried out from RNA transcripts. The TCR CDR3 was subjected to a first round of RT-PCR using the HTBI primer set and the Qiagen OneStep RT-PCR kit. Libraries were constructed in a second round of multiplex PCR, after which size selection and purification were performed. Sequencing of the libraries was done on an Illumina HiSeq2000 using paired-end 100 bp reads. Per the source publication's procedure: SOAPnuke was used to process the raw data, with reads discarded if the reads contained adapters or uncalled bases, had a mean Phred below 15, or lacked an exact constant-primer or identifier match. COPE v1.2.5 was used to merge the high-quality paired reads, and each unique nucleotide sequence was defined as a clonotype. MiTCR v1.1 was used to align the clonotypes against IMGT TRBV, TRBD and TRBJ reference segments. Analysis was restricted to V-J combinations with a frequency above 0.0001, which covered roughly 99% of repertoires. The TCS score was defined as the ratio of F50 (clonal expansion) to E x V (chaos), calculated using BLOSUM62-based TCRdist between CDR3 peptides within each V-J. Welch's t-statistics and random forest reduced just over 500 V-J features to 13, which were used in a naive Bayes classifier (R e1071). Thyroid-blood repertoire similarity was quantified with the Morisita-Horn index. The public sequencing data were trimmed at Q25 with fastp and processed into clonotypes with MiXCR by TCRdb, which kept only in-frame beta chains. Here each entry gathers all rows of one CDR3 protein and keeps the most common genes and DNA. The V and J calls shown here were made by TCRdb, not taken from the authors' results. Recorded for this sample are 610,000 or so distinct CDR3 sequences; 35% to 55% of them occurred a single time. Around 7.7% of the sample is taken by the ten largest.

Stable Graves' hyperthyroidism was defined as the absence of progression to ophthalmopathy over 18 months of follow-up. Hyperthyroidism patients were newly diagnosed, with disease duration under 2 months, and aged 18 to 65 years. The study excluded patients with uncontrolled infections, other autoimmune diseases, pregnancy or lactation. Diagnoses were established on the basis of clinical symptoms, serum thyroxine and TRAb, thyroid ultrasound, and orbital computed tomography. Trizol reagent was used to extract total RNA, and RNA quality was then checked on an Agilent 2100 Bioanalyzer. Clipping removes 6 bases from V and 3 bases from J, with 3 as the unmatched junction base count. The germline V gene yields SNHLY for CDR1 and FYNNEI for CDR2. The CDR3 spans 14 residues, from the cysteine through the phenylalanine. The DNA shown is the 42-base CDR3, in frame from base 1.

The chain employs TRBV2 and TRBJ2-2; TRBD1 matches 8 bases in the middle. The sequenced sample was peripheral blood or thyroid tissue (not recorded which). The clonotype comes from a young woman with Graves' hyperthyroidism. The CDR3 here reads CASRVTGDTGELFF. The DNA sequence is as follows: TGTGCCAGCAGGGTGACAGGGGACACCGGGGAGCTGTTTTTT.